These T cell receptor beta chains were read from a single sample in a study of cytotoxic CD8 clonotypes in ibrutinib-treated CLL. Clones were read by immunoSEQ multiplex PCR, and TCRdb kept only the in-frame ones, dropping some. Altogether fewer than 400,000 clones are present, roughly 70% being singletons, with the ten largest covering under 8%. The sample was PBMCs, taken after 36 months of ibrutinib treatment. The receptor source for this set is a human donor with chronic lymphocytic leukemia. Both conserved end residues are part of each CDR3. The D gene is left open where the match is weak. For some rows the clone size is stated as once, few or many, or as a class when expanded; others skip it.

size,V,J,D,DNA,CDR3
NA,TRBV27,TRBJ2-3,TRBD2,TGTGCCAGCAGTCCCCGGACTAGCGGGAGCCCGGCGGATACGCAGTATTTT,CASSPRTSGSPADTQYF
NA,TRBV2,TRBJ1-3,NA,TGTGCCAGCAGGAAGGTTGGGAGGGCCGGTGGAAACACCATATATTTT,CASRKVGRAGGNTIYF
NA,TRBV27,TRBJ1-2,NA,TGTGCCAGCAGTTTACTGGCAGGACTCTATGGCTACACCTTC,CASSLLAGLYGYTF
NA,TRBV4-2,TRBJ2-5,TRBD2,TGTGCCAGCAGCCAATTTATAGCGGGAGGCCAAGAGACCCAGTACTTC,CASSQFIAGGQETQYF
NA,TRBV2,TRBJ2-7,NA,TGTGCCAGCAGTGAACAGGGCCGGACTACCTACGAGCAGTACTTC,CASSEQGRTTYEQYF
NA,TRBV4-3,TRBJ2-7,NA,TGCGCCAGCAGCCACCGGTCGGGCTACGAGCAGTACTTC,CASSHRSGYEQYF
NA,TRBV11-2,TRBJ1-3,TRBD1,TGTGCCAGCAGCTCAGGGGGCTCTGGAAACACCATATATTTT,CASSSGGSGNTIYF
NA,TRBV9,TRBJ2-3,NA,TGTGCCAGCAGCGATTGGACAGCACCCACAGATACGCAGTATTTT,CASSDWTAPTDTQYF
NA,TRBV2,TRBJ1-1,NA,TGTGCCGGGCGAGACGGCGGAGTTTATACTGAAGCTTTCTTT,CAGRDGGVYTEAFF
once,TRBV9,TRBJ2-5,TRBD2,TGTGCCAGCAGCGGGACTAGCCGCGAGACCCAGTACTTC,CASSGTSRETQYF
many,TRBV2,TRBJ1-2,NA,TGTGCCAGCAGTGGTATGGATTCTAACTATGGCTACACCTTC,CASSGMDSNYGYTF
NA,TRBV7-2,TRBJ2-7,TRBD2,TGTGCCAGCAGCTCAGCGGGAGTAGGCTACGAGCAGTACTTC,CASSSAGVGYEQYF
NA,TRBV7-9,TRBJ1-2,NA,TGTGCCAGCAGCTTATGGGGGGCTAACTATGGCTACACCTTC,CASSLWGANYGYTF
NA,TRBV29-1,TRBJ1-1,NA,TGCAGCGTTGAAGATCCCAGGGCTCTCTGGGCTTTCTTT,CSVEDPRALWAFF
NA,TRBV7-2,TRBJ2-5,NA,TGTGCCAGCAGCGATCGAATTCCGGGACCAGCACGAGAGACCCAGTACTTC,CASSDRIPGPARETQYF
once,TRBV5-6,TRBJ1-1,NA,TGTGCCAGCCATTCGCCGCCCAACACTGAAGCTTTCTTT,CASHSPPNTEAFF
NA,TRBV19,TRBJ1-2,NA,TGTGCCAGTAGTATATTGAACGGCCGCTATGGCTACACCTTC,CASSILNGRYGYTF
NA,TRBV10-3,TRBJ1-3,NA,TGTGCCATCAGTGAGTCCGACAGGCTAACTGGAAACACCATATATTTT,CAISESDRLTGNTIYF
NA,TRBV6-5,TRBJ2-7,NA,TGTGCCAGCAGTTACGGCCAGGTTCTCTACGAGCAGTACTTC,CASSYGQVLYEQYF
NA,TRBV5-8,TRBJ2-7,NA,TGTGCCAGCAGCCCCACAGGGCCCGAGCAGTACTTC,CASSPTGPEQYF
NA,TRBV9,TRBJ2-1,NA,TGTGCCAGCAGCGTAGGACACAGTAATACGGGTGAGCAGTTCTTC,CASSVGHSNTGEQFF
NA,TRBV7-2,TRBJ1-2,TRBD1,TGTGCCAGCAGCTTTTTGGGACAGGTGATCGATGGCTACACCTTC,CASSFLGQVIDGYTF
NA,TRBV5-4,TRBJ2-3,NA,TGTGCCAGCAGCTTTAGAGGATTCAGCACAGATACGCAGTATTTT,CASSFRGFSTDTQYF
once,TRBV7-2,TRBJ1-5,TRBD1,TGTGCCAGCAGCTTAGAATCTGCTGCGACCAGGGGGGCCCAGCATTTT,CASSLESAATRGAQHF
NA,TRBV2,TRBJ2-3,NA,TGTGCCAGCAGTGAAGCTTGGATACTCCGTCCGTATTTT,CASSEAWILRPYF
NA,TRBV7-2,TRBJ2-7,NA,TGTGCCAGCAGCTTCCTGGGACTGTATAGCTCCTACGAGCAGTACTTC,CASSFLGLYSSYEQYF
few,TRBV5-4,TRBJ1-2,TRBD1,TGTGCCAGCAGCTTGGCCAGGGGGATCTATGGCTACACCTTC,CASSLARGIYGYTF
once,TRBV9,TRBJ2-6,NA,TGTGCCAGCAGCGTAGGATGGGGAGCTGGGGCCAACGTCCTGACTTTC,CASSVGWGAGANVLTF
NA,TRBV7-2,TRBJ1-2,NA,TGTGCCAGCAGCTTAAGTCAGGGGTCTCCCTATGGCTACACCTTC,CASSLSQGSPYGYTF
NA,TRBV7-9,TRBJ1-2,NA,TGTGCCAGCAGCTTAGCGGTGTTAGGCTACACCTTC,CASSLAVLGYTF
NA,TRBV15,TRBJ2-1,TRBD2,TGTGCCACCAGCAAAGGACTAGCGCCCCAACCCGGGCAGTTCTTC,CATSKGLAPQPGQFF
NA,TRBV9,TRBJ2-2,TRBD1,TGTGCCAGCAGCGACACCGGGACAGGGGGCCTTTGGAACACCGGGGAGCTGTTTTTT,CASSDTGTGGLWNTGELFF
few,TRBV6-4,TRBJ1-1,NA,TGTGCCAGCAGTGCCCCCAACTTGAGCACTGAAGCTTTCTTT,CASSAPNLSTEAFF
once,TRBV28,TRBJ2-1,NA,TGTGCCAGCAGTTTAGGATGGGAGCAGTTCTTC,CASSLGWEQFF
few,TRBV5-1,TRBJ2-7,TRBD2,TGCGCCAGCAGCTTGCTAGCGGGGCGGGACGAGCAGTACTTC,CASSLLAGRDEQYF
few,TRBV5-6,TRBJ1-5,NA,TGTGCCAGCAGCTTATGGACAGCACCCTATAGCAATCAGCCCCAGCATTTT,CASSLWTAPYSNQPQHF
NA,TRBV18,TRBJ1-2,TRBD1,TGTGCCAGCTCACCGTCGGGACAGAACTATGGCTACACCTTC,CASSPSGQNYGYTF
NA,TRBV5-1,TRBJ2-7,TRBD2,TGCGCCAGCAGCTCTGGCGGGGGGAGTTACGAGCAGTACTTC,CASSSGGGSYEQYF
few,TRBV18,TRBJ2-4,NA,TGTGCCAGCTCACCTATCTTACACCTTGTCGGAAACATTCAGTACTTC,CASSPILHLVGNIQYF
few,TRBV25-1,TRBJ1-2,NA,TGTGCCAGCATATATTCTGGGACATCGGGCCGAGGCTACACCTTC,CASIYSGTSGRGYTF
NA,TRBV4-1,TRBJ1-2,NA,TGCGCCAGCAGGGACAGTAACTATGGCTACACCTTC,CASRDSNYGYTF
few,TRBV9,TRBJ1-2,TRBD1,TGTGCCAGCAGCGTTCAAGGACAGGGTGAGCACTATGGCTACACCTTC,CASSVQGQGEHYGYTF
NA,TRBV4-3,TRBJ2-7,NA,TGCGCCAGCAGGCTTTCATCCGGTGGAGAGGCTTACGAGCAGTACTTC,CASRLSSGGEAYEQYF
few,TRBV2,TRBJ1-6,NA,TGTGCCAGCAGTGAAGGGGGAGCGTTCAGGATCTCCTATAATTCACCCCTCCACTTT,CASSEGGAFRISYNSPLHF
NA,TRBV18,TRBJ1-2,NA,TGTGCCAGCTCACCGGGCTACTCGGGGAACTATGGCTACACCTTC,CASSPGYSGNYGYTF
NA,TRBV4-2,TRBJ1-2,NA,TGTGCCAGCAGCCAACCGGACACCTATGGCTACACCTTC,CASSQPDTYGYTF
few,TRBV6-5,TRBJ1-2,NA,TGTGCCAGCAGTTCAGGGTGGCGTGGCTACACCTTC,CASSSGWRGYTF
few,TRBV7-9,TRBJ2-2,TRBD2,TGTGCCAGCAGCTTATTTGGTAGCGGGAGGACCGGGGAGCTGTTTTTT,CASSLFGSGRTGELFF
NA,TRBV6-6,TRBJ1-1,NA,TGTGCCAGCAGTTACCCGTTAAGAGAGCCTGAAGCTTTCTTT,CASSYPLREPEAFF
NA,TRBV6-5,TRBJ2-3,NA,TGTGCCAGCAGAACCACAGGGAGGTACGATACGCAGTATTTT,CASRTTGRYDTQYF
NA,TRBV4-3,TRBJ2-6,NA,TGCGCCAGCAGCCAAGGACTCCCCGACAGATTACTTCGCTCTGGGGCCAACGTCCTGACTTTC,CASSQGLPDRLLRSGANVLTF
NA,TRBV4-1,TRBJ1-3,NA,TGCGCCAGCAGCCAGGTCACACGCTCTGGAAACACCATATATTTT,CASSQVTRSGNTIYF
NA,TRBV7-9,TRBJ2-2,NA,TGTGCCAGCAGCTTAGCGATAAACACCGGGGAGCTGTTTTTT,CASSLAINTGELFF
NA,TRBV18,TRBJ2-3,TRBD1,TGTGCCAGCTCACCCTGGGACAGGAATTCTCCTAGCACAGATACGCAGTATTTT,CASSPWDRNSPSTDTQYF
NA,TRBV15,TRBJ1-2,TRBD1,TGTGCCACCGGGACGACAGGGTATGGATATGGCTACACCTTC,CATGTTGYGYGYTF
NA,TRBV7-9,TRBJ1-1,NA,TGTGCCAGCAGCTTAGAGCAGGGTACCACTGAAGCTTTCTTT,CASSLEQGTTEAFF
NA,TRBV7-2,TRBJ2-7,NA,TGTGCCAGCAGCTTTGGTGGCAGTTCCTACGAGCAGTACTTC,CASSFGGSSYEQYF
NA,TRBV10-1,TRBJ2-3,NA,TGCGCCAGCAGTGTGGCGGGGACAGATACGCAGTATTTT,CASSVAGTDTQYF
few,TRBV13,TRBJ1-2,NA,TGTGCCAGCAGCTTATCATGGGAGGAGTATGGCTACACCTTC,CASSLSWEEYGYTF
NA,TRBV29-1,TRBJ2-3,TRBD1,TGCAGCGTCGGGGGGACAGGGCTGCTCCCGACAGATACGCAGTATTTT,CSVGGTGLLPTDTQYF